The rows below give T cell receptor beta chains drawn from one sample of a study of graft-versus-host responses after intestinal transplantation. No antigens are known for them. Using immunoSEQ multiplex PCR, the repertoire was profiled, and TCRdb retains in-frame clones only, with some absent. The sample carries tens of thousands of clones, more than 70% recorded once. The specimen was unstimulated CD8+ T cells sorted from spleen or lymph node cells, collected before intestinal transplant. Source of these receptors: a human donor who received an intestinal transplant. The CDR3 runs from the conserved cysteine through the conserved F or W. The D gene is left open where the match is weak. Expanded clones are given a class, and other clones once, few, many or no size at all.

>once|15|TRBJ2-5|TRBD1|TRBV5-1
TGCGCCAGCAGCGGGGGAACAGGGGCTCAAGAGACCCAGTACTTC
CASSGGTGAQETQYF
>.|13|TRBJ2-3|TRBD2|TRBV9
TGTGCCAGCAGCGTAGCTCCCGGGAGGGCTAAGTATTTT
CASSVAPGRAKYF
>.|15|TRBJ2-5|TRBD1|TRBV5-4
TGTGCCAGCAGGATTCGGACAGGGGGGCAAGAGACCCAGTACTTC
CASRIRTGGQETQYF
>.|13|TRBJ2-7|.|TRBV6-5
TGTGCCAGCAGTTATTCCGCACGAGGCGAGCAGTACTTC
CASSYSARGEQYF
>.|13|TRBJ2-7|TRBD2|TRBV5-5
TGTGCCAGCAGCTGGACTAGCGGCTACGAGCAGTACTTC
CASSWTSGYEQYF
>.|14|TRBJ2-5|TRBD1|TRBV11-2
TGTGCCAGCAGCCCGGCGACAGGGCCAGGGACCCAGTACTTC
CASSPATGPGTQYF
>.|13|TRBJ1-2|TRBD1|TRBV27
TGTGCCAGCATGGGACAGGGGATTAAAGGCTACACCTTC
CASMGQGIKGYTF
>.|15|TRBJ2-1|.|TRBV4-1
TGCGCCAGCAGCCAGTACGAGCGGGCGTACAATGAGCAGTTCTTC
CASSQYERAYNEQFF
>.|14|TRBJ1-2|.|TRBV6-1
TGTGCCAGCAGTGCAGGGTGGGATATAGATGGCTACACCTTC
CASSAGWDIDGYTF
>once|14|TRBJ2-7|TRBD1|TRBV4-2
TGTGCCAGCAGCCAAGGGACAGGGCCACTGGGGCAGTACTTC
CASSQGTGPLGQYF
>.|16|TRBJ2-1|.|TRBV6-1
TGTGCCAGCAGTGAATCGGCAGGTGGAGGGCACAATGAGCAGTTCTTC
CASSESAGGGHNEQFF
>.|16|TRBJ2-5|TRBD2|TRBV2
TGTGCCAGCAGTGGACTAGCGGGAGAAAAACGAGAGACCCAGTACTTC
CASSGLAGEKRETQYF
>.|16|TRBJ2-1|TRBD2|TRBV13
TGTGCCAGCAGCTTACGGGGCGGGGGGAAGTACAATGAGCAGTTCTTC
CASSLRGGGKYNEQFF
>.|14|TRBJ1-5|.|TRBV6-1
TGTGCCAGCAGTGAAGCATATGCCAGACAGCCCCAGCATTTT
CASSEAYARQPQHF
>.|16|TRBJ2-1|TRBD2|TRBV11-3
TGTGCCAGCAGCTTAGACGAACTAGCGGGGCACAATGAGCAGTTCTTC
CASSLDELAGHNEQFF
>.|14|TRBJ1-3|.|TRBV29-1
TGCAGCGTTGAAGATAACAGGGAGAAGGACACCATATATTTT
CSVEDNREKDTIYF
>.|14|TRBJ2-5|.|TRBV4-1
TGCGCCAGCAGCTACAAACTAGCAGGGGAGACCCAGTACTTC
CASSYKLAGETQYF
>.|12|TRBJ2-1|.|TRBV11-1
TGTGCCACAGGGGCTTCCTACAATGAGCAGTTCTTC
CATGASYNEQFF
>.|12|TRBJ1-5|.|TRBV28
TGTGCCAGCAGTTTCAGGAAGCAGCCCCAGCATTTT
CASSFRKQPQHF
>once|15|TRBJ2-1|.|TRBV5-6
TGTGCCAGCAGCGCAACAGGGAGCTCCTACAATGAGCAGTTCTTC
CASSATGSSYNEQFF
>.|17|TRBJ2-3|TRBD2|TRBV7-9
TGTGCCAGCAGCCTACCGACAACCGGGACTAGCGCCGATACGCAGTATTTT
CASSLPTTGTSADTQYF
>.|13|TRBJ2-7|.|TRBV29-1
TGCAGCGTTGAAATAGGAGAAACCTACGAGCAGTACTTC
CSVEIGETYEQYF